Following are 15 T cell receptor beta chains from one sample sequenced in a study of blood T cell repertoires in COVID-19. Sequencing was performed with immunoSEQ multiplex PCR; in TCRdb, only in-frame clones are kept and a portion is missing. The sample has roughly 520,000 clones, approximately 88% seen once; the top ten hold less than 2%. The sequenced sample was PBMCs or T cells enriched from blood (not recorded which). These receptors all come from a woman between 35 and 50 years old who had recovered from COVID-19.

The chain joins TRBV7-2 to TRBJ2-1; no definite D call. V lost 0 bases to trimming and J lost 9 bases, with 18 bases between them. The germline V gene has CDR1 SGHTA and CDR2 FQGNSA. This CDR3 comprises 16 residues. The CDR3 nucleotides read TGTGCCAGCAGCTTAGCGAGGAGTAACGCCGGCGGTGAGCAGTTCTTC. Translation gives CASSLARSNAGGEQFF.

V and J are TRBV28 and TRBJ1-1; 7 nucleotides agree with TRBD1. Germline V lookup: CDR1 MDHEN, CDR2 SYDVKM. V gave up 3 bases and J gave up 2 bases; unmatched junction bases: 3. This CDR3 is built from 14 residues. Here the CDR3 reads CASSFRGHNTEAFF. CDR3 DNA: TGTGCCAGCAGTTTTAGGGGGCATAACACTGAAGCTTTCTTT. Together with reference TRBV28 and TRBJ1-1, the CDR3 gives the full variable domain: DVKVTQSSRYLVKRTGEKVFLECVQDMDHENMFWYRQDPGLGLRLIYFSYDVKMKEKGDIPEGYSVSREKKERFSLILESASTNQTSMYLCASSFRGHNTEAFFGQGTRLTVV.

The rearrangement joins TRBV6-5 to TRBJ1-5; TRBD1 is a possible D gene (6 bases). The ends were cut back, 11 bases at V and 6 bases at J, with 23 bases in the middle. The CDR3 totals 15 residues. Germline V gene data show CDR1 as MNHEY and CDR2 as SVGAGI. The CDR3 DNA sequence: TGTGCCGGTTCAACAGGGATGGGAAGTGGTCAGCCCCAGCATTTT. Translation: CAGSTGMGSGQPQHF.

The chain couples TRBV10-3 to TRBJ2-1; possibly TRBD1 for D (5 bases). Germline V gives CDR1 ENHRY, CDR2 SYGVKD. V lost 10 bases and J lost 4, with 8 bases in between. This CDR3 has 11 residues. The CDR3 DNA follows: TGTGCCACCGGACAATACAATGAGCAGTTCTTC. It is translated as CATGQYNEQFF.

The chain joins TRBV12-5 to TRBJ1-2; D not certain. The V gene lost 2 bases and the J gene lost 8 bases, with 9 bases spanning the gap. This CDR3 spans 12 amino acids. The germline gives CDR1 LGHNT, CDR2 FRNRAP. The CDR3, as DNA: TGTGCTAGTGGTTTGCTGGCCGGGGGCTACACCTTC. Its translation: CASGLLAGGYTF.

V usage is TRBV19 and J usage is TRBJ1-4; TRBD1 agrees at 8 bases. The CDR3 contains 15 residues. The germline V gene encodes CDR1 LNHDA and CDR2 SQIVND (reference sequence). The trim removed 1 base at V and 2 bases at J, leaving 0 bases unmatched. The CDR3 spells CASSIGQGTNEKLFF. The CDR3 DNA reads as TGTGCCAGTAGTATAGGACAGGGGACTAATGAAAAACTGTTTTTT.

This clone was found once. CDR3 sequence (DNA): TGTGCCAGCAGCCCCCGTTATAGCTCTACCTACGAGCAGTACTTC. Translation: CASSPRYSSTYEQYF. This chain links TRBV21-1 with TRBJ2-7; the table's D gene call, TRBD2, was not cross checked with the DNA. TRBV21-1 is a pseudogene. The CDR3 has 15 residues.

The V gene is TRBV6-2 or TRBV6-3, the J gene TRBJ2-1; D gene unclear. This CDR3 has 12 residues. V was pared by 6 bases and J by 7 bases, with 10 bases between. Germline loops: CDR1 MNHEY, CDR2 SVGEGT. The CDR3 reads CASSLVYNEQFF. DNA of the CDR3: TGTGCCAGCAGCCTTGTTTATAATGAGCAGTTCTTC.

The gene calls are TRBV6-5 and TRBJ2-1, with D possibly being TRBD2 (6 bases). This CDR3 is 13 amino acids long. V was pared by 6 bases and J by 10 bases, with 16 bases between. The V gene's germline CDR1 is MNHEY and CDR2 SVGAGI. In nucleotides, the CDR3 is TGTGCCAGCAGGGGGGGAGGAGGGAACGAGCAGTTCTTC. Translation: CASRGGGGNEQFF.

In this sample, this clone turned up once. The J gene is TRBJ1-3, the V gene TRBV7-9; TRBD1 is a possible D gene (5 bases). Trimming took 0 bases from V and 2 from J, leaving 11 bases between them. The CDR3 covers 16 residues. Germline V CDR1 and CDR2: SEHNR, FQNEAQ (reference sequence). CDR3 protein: CASSLAITGTGNTIYF. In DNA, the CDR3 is TGTGCCAGCAGCTTAGCCATTACAGGTACTGGAAACACCATATATTTT.

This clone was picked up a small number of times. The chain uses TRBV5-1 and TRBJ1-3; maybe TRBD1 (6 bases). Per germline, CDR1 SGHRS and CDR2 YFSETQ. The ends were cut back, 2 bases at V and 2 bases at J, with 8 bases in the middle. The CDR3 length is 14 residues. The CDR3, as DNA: TGCGCCAGCAGCTTAGGGGGTCCTGGAAACACCATATATTTT. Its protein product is CASSLGGPGNTIYF.

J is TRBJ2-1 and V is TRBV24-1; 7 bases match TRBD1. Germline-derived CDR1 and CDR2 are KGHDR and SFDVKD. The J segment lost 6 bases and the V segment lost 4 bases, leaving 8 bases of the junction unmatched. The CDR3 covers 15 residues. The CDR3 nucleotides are TGTGCCACCAGTGACCAGACAGGGTTCGGCAATGAGCAGTTCTTC. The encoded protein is CATSDQTGFGNEQFF.

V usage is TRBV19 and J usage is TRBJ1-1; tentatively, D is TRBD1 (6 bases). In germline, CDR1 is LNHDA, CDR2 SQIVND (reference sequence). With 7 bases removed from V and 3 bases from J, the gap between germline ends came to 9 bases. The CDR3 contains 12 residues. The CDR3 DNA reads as TGTGCCAGTACAACAGGGCACACTGAAGCTTTCTTT. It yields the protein CASTTGHTEAFF.

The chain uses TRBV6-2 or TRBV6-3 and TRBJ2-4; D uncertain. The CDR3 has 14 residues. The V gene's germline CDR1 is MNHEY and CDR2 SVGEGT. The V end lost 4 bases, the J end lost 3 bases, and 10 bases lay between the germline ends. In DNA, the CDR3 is TGTGCCAGCAGTTCTAGGTCTTTCAAAAACATTCAGTACTTC. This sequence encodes CASSSRSFKNIQYF.

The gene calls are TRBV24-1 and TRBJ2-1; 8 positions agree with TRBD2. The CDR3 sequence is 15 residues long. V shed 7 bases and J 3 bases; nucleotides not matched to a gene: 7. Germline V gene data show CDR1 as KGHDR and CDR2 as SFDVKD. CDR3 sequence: CATSDTSGDYNEQFF. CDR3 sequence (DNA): TGTGCCACCAGCGATACTAGCGGAGACTACAATGAGCAGTTCTTC.